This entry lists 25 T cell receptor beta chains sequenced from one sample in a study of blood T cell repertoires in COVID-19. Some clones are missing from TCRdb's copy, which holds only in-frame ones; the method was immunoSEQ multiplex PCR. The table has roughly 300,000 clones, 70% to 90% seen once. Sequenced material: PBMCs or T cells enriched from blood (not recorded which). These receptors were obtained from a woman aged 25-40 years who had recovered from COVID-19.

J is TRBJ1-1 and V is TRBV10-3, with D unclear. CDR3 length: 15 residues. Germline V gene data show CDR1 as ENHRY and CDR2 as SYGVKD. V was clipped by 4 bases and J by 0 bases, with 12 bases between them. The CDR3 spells CAISARGTMNTEAFF. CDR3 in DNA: TGTGCCATCAGTGCCCGCGGTACCATGAACACTGAAGCTTTCTTT.

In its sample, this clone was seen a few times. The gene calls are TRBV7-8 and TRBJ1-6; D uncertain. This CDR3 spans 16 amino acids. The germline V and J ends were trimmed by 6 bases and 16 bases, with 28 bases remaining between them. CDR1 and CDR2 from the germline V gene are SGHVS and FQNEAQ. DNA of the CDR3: TGTGCCAGCAGTTCCGAAGGACGGGAACCCCTAAGTAGGCTCCACTTT. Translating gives CASSSEGREPLSRLHF.

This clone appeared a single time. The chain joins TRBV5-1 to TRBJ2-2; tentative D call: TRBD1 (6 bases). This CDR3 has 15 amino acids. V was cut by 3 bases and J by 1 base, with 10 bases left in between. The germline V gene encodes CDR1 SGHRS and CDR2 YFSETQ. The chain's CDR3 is CASSSRTVNTGELFF. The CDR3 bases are TGCGCCAGCAGCTCGAGGACAGTGAACACCGGGGAGCTGTTTTTT. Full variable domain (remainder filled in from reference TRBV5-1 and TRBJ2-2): KAGVTQTPRYLIKTRGQQVTLSCSPISGHRSVSWYQQTPGQGLQFLFEYFSETQRNKGNFPGRFSGRQFSNSRSEMNVSTLELGDSALYLCASSSRTVNTGELFFGEGSRLTVL.

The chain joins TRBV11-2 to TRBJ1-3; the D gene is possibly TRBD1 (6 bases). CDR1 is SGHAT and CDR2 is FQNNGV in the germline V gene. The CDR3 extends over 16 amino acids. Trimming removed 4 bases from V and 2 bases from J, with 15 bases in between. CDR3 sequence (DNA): TGTGCCAGCAGCTCAAACCGGGGGGCAGCTGGAAACACCATATATTTT. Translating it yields CASSSNRGAAGNTIYF.

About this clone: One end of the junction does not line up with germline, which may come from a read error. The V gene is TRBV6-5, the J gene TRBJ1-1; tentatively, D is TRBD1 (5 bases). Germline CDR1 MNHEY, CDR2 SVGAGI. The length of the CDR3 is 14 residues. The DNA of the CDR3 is TGTGCCAACAGTTACTCGACCCGAAGGACAGAAGCTTTCTTT. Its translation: CANSYSTRRTEAFF.

DNA for the CDR3: TGTGCCTGGAGCCTGACAGGGGCGGCTAATTCACCCCTCCACTTT. Translating gives CAWSLTGAANSPLHF. This chain uses TRBV30 with TRBJ1-6, with 8 bases lining up with TRBD1. The CDR3 extends over 15 amino acids. Germline V gene sequence: CDR1 GTSNPN, CDR2 SVGIG (reference sequence). Germline trimming cut 3 bases from V and 6 bases from J; bases unmatched to any gene: 7.

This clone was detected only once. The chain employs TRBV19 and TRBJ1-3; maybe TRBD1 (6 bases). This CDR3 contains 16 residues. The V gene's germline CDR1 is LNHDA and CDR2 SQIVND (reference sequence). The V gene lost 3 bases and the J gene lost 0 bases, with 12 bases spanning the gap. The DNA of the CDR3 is TGTGCCAGTAGTATCGCCCAGGGGAGCTCTGGAAACACCATATATTTT. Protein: CASSIAQGSSGNTIYF.

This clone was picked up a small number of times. The CDR3 DNA reads as TGTGCCAGCAGGGGCGAATGGGGGCAGGGCGGCACTGAAGCTTTCTTT. Translation: CASRGEWGQGGTEAFF. This sequence joins TRBV7-9 and TRBJ1-1, with D possibly being TRBD1 (6 bases). The CDR3 runs to 16 residues. Trimming shortened V by 6 bases and J by 4 bases, and 21 bases separated the two germline ends. Germline V gives CDR1 SEHNR, CDR2 FQNEAQ (reference sequence).

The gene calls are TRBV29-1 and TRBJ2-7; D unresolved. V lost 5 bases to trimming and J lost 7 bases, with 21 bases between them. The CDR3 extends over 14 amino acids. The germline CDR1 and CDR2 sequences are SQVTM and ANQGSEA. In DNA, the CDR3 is TGCAGCGTTTTCATAGCAGCAGCCTCATCAGAGCAGTACTTC. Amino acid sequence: CSVFIAAASSEQYF.

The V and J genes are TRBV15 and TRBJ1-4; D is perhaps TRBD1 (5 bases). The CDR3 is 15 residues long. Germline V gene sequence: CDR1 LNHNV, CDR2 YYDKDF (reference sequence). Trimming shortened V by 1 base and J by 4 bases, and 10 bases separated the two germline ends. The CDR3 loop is CATSRVGADNEKLFF. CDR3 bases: TGTGCCACCAGCAGAGTTGGGGCGGATAATGAAAAACTGTTTTTT.

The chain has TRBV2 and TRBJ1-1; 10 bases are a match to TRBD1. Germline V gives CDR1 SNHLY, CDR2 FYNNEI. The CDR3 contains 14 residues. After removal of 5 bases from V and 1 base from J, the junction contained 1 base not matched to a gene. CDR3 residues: CASSRDRGNTEAFF. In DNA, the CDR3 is TGTGCCAGCAGTCGGGACAGGGGGAACACTGAAGCTTTCTTT.

The CDR3 bases are TGTGCCTGGAGTGGGGCGCTGGGTGGAAAACTGTTTTTT. Translated: CAWSGALGGKLFF. The chain employs TRBV30 and TRBJ1-4; D call uncertain. In germline, CDR1 is GTSNPN, CDR2 SVGIG (reference sequence). The CDR3 loop spans 13 amino acids. V shed 1 base and J shed 10 bases, with 13 bases lying between them.

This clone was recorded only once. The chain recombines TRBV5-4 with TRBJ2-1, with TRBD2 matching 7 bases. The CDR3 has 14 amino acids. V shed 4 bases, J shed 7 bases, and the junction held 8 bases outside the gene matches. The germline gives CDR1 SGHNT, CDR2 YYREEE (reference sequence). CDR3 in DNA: TGTGCCAGCAGCATGAGACTAGCCTCGAATGAGCAGTTCTTC. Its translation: CASSMRLASNEQFF.

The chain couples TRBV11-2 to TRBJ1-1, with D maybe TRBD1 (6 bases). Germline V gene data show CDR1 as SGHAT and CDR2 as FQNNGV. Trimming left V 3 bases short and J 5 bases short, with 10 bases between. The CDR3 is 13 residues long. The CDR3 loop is CASSFTGLTEAFF. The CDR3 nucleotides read TGTGCCAGCAGCTTTACAGGGCTGACTGAAGCTTTCTTT.

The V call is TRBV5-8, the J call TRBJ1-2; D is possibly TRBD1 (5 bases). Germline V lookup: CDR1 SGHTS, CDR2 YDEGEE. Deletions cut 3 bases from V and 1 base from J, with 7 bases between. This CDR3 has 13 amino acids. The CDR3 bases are TGTGCCAGCAGCTCGGGGGATAACTATGGCTACACCTTC. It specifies CASSSGDNYGYTF.

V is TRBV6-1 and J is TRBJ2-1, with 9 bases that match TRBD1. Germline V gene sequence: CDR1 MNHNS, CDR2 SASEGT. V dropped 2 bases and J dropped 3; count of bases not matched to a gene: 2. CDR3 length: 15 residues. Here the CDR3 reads CASSEMGQGYNEQFF. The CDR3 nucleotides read TGTGCCAGCAGTGAAATGGGACAGGGCTACAATGAGCAGTTCTTC.

For the CDR3, the DNA is TGTGCCTGGAGTGGGCCAGGGTGGAACTATGGCTACACCTTC. The encoded protein is CAWSGPGWNYGYTF. The gene calls are TRBV30 and TRBJ1-2; D perhaps matches TRBD1 (5 bases). CDR1 is GTSNPN and CDR2 is SVGIG in the germline V gene (reference sequence). Trimming stripped 1 base from V and 2 bases from J, with 11 bases between. This CDR3 has 14 residues.

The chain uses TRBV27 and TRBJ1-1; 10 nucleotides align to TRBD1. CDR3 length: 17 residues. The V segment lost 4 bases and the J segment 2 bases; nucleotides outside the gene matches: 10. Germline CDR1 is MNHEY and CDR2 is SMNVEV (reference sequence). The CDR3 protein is CASSSGTGQGTNTEAFF. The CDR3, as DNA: TGTGCCAGCAGTTCCGGTACGGGACAGGGGACAAACACTGAAGCTTTCTTT.

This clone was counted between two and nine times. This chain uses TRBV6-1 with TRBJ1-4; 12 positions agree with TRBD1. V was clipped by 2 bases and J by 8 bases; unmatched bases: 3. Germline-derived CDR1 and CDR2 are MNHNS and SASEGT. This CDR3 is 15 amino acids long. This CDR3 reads CASSEPGTGGEKLFF. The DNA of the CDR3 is TGTGCCAGCAGTGAACCCGGGACAGGGGGCGAAAAACTGTTTTTT.

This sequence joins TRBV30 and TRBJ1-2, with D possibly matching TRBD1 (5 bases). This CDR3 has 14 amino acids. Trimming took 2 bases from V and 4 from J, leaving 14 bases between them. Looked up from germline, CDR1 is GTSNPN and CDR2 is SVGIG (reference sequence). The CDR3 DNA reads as TGTGCCTGGAGTATCGGGGGGTACGCCTATGGCTACACCTTC. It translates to CAWSIGGYAYGYTF.

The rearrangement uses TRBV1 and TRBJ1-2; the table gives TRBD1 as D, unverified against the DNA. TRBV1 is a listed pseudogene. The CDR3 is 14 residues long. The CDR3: CTSSQAGRGYGYTF. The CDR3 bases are TGCACCAGCAGCCAAGCAGGTCGTGGCTATGGCTACACCTTC.

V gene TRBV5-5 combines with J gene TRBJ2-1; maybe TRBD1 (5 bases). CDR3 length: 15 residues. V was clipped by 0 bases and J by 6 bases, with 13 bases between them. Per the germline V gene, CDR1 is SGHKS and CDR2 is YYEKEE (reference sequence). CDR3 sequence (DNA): TGTGCCAGCAGCTTGGGGCTCGGCAGGGTCAATGAGCAGTTCTTC. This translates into CASSLGLGRVNEQFF.

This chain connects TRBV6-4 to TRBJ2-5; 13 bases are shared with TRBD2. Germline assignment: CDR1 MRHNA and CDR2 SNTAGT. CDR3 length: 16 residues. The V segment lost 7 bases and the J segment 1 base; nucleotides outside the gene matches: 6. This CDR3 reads CASTPGLAGVQETQYF. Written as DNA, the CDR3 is TGTGCCAGCACCCCTGGACTAGCGGGGGTCCAAGAGACCCAGTACTTC.

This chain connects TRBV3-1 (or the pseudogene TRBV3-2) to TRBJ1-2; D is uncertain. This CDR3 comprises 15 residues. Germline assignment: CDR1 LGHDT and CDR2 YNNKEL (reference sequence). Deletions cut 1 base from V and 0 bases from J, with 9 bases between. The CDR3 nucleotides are TGTGCCAGCAGCCAAGCTGGGCCAGCTAACTATGGCTACACCTTC. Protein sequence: CASSQAGPANYGYTF.

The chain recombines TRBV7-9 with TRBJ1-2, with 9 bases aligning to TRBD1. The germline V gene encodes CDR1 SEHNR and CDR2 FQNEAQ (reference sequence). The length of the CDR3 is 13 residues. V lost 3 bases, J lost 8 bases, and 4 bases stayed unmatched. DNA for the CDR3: TGTGCCAGCAGCTTGGGACAGGGCCCGGGCTACACCTTC. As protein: CASSLGQGPGYTF.